Listed below are T cell receptor beta chains from one sample, sequenced in a study of Ad26.COV2.S vaccination and SARS-CoV-2 variants. TCRdb's copy holds only in-frame clones and misses some; the assay was immunoSEQ multiplex PCR. In the table there are a few hundred thousand clones, less than 95% of which are singletons. Sequencing was performed on peripheral blood, taken in a trial of Ad26.COV2.S vaccine versus placebo. The source of these receptors is a person between 18 and 65 years old who received the Ad26.COV2.S COVID-19 vaccine or a placebo. The CDR3 runs from the conserved cysteine through the conserved F or W. A D gene is named only where the DNA matches it firmly. Expanded clones are given a class, and other clones once, few, many or no size at all.

len,abundance,d_gene,v_gene,j_gene,CDR3aa,CDR3nt
13,-,-,TRBV7-6,TRBJ2-7,CASSFRPSYEQYF,TGTGCCAGCAGCTTCCGACCCTCCTACGAGCAGTACTTC
15,-,TRBD1,TRBV15,TRBJ2-6,CATGTGGSGANVLTF,TGTGCCACCGGGACAGGGGGTTCTGGGGCCAACGTCCTGACTTTC
14,-,-,TRBV5-4,TRBJ2-5,CASSLGRNQETQYF,TGTGCCAGCAGCTTGGGCCGGAACCAAGAGACCCAGTACTTC
16,-,TRBD2,TRBV2,TRBJ2-5,CASRRTSGRREETQYF,TGTGCCAGCAGGAGGACTAGCGGGAGGCGGGAAGAGACCCAGTACTTC
15,-,-,TRBV5-1,TRBJ1-3,CASSLQGMAGNTIYF,TGCGCCAGCAGCTTGCAGGGGATGGCTGGAAACACCATATATTTT
17,few,-,TRBV19,TRBJ2-2,CASSTSGTHGGTGELFF,TGTGCCAGTAGTACCTCCGGGACCCACGGCGGCACCGGGGAGCTGTTTTTT
16,-,-,TRBV9,TRBJ2-7,CASSALSVARAYEQYF,TGTGCCAGCAGCGCGCTTTCAGTGGCCCGAGCCTACGAGCAGTACTTC
12,-,-,TRBV7-9,TRBJ2-2,CASSGYTGELFF,TGTGCCAGCAGCGGATACACCGGGGAGCTGTTTTTT
15,-,-,TRBV6-2/TRBV6-3,TRBJ1-5,CASSYSGGQGQPQHF,TGTGCCAGCAGTTACTCTGGGGGGCAAGGTCAGCCCCAGCATTTT
15,-,TRBD2,TRBV12-5,TRBJ2-1,CASGLVFDREGSLFF,TGTGCTAGTGGTTTGGTATTTGATCGGGAGGGCAGCCTGTTCTTC
17,-,-,TRBV6-2/TRBV6-3,TRBJ2-7,CASSYPPGQPWYGEQYF,TGTGCCAGCAGTTACCCCCCTGGACAGCCTTGGTATGGCGAGCAGTACTTC
16,-,-,TRBV28,TRBJ2-6,CAAGSTNFAGANVLTF,TGTGCCGCGGGGTCTACCAACTTTGCTGGGGCCAACGTCCTGACTTTC
15,once,-,TRBV28,TRBJ1-1,CASLLTPTMNTEAFF,TGTGCCAGCTTATTAACACCGACCATGAACACTGAAGCTTTCTTT
14,-,TRBD1,TRBV6-5,TRBJ1-4,CASGTGLSYEKLFF,TGTGCCAGCGGGACAGGGTTATCCTACGAAAAACTGTTTTTT
13,-,-,TRBV5-1,TRBJ2-3,CASSGSDTDTQYF,TGCGCCAGCAGCGGGTCAGACACAGATACGCAGTATTTT
14,-,-,TRBV6-5,TRBJ1-5,CASSYSSSNQPQHF,TGTGCCAGCAGTTACTCGTCTAGCAATCAGCCCCAGCATTTT
14,-,TRBD2,TRBV10-2,TRBJ2-1,CASTASGPYNEQFF,TGCGCCAGCACGGCTAGCGGGCCCTACAATGAGCAGTTCTTC
13,-,-,TRBV2,TRBJ2-7,CAYAREMGREQYF,TGTGCCTATGCCAGGGAAATGGGACGCGAGCAGTACTTC
15,once,-,TRBV27,TRBJ2-3,CASSFLTGSADTQYF,TGTGCCAGCAGCTTCCTCACAGGTTCAGCAGATACGCAGTATTTT
12,-,-,TRBV28,TRBJ1-4,CASSPQREKLFF,TGTGCCAGCAGCCCCCAGCGGGAAAAACTGTTTTTT
16,-,TRBD1,TRBV27,TRBJ2-7,CASSPLTGTGMDEQYF,TGTGCCAGCAGCCCACTCACCGGGACAGGGATGGACGAGCAGTACTTC
16,-,-,TRBV11-2,TRBJ2-7,CASSLELVRGDDEQYF,TGTGCCAGCAGCTTAGAGTTGGTCAGGGGGGATGACGAGCAGTACTTC
13,-,-,TRBV24-1,TRBJ1-1,CATRVGPNTEAFF,TGTGCCACCAGGGTGGGACCGAACACTGAAGCTTTCTTT
15,-,-,TRBV19,TRBJ2-5,CASKFGSHNEETQYF,TGTGCCAGTAAATTTGGCAGTCACAACGAAGAGACCCAGTACTTC
11,-,-,TRBV6-5,TRBJ2-1,CASRRDFEQFF,TGTGCCAGCAGGCGGGACTTCGAGCAGTTCTTC
14,few,-,TRBV7-7,TRBJ2-2,CASSLERNTGELFF,TGTGCTAGCAGCTTAGAGCGGAACACCGGGGAGCTGTTTTTT
15,-,TRBD2,TRBV7-7,TRBJ2-5,CASSLGLAGGETQYF,TGTGCCAGCAGCCTAGGACTAGCGGGAGGAGAGACCCAGTACTTC
17,-,TRBD2,TRBV5-4,TRBJ2-2,CASSLPLAGAGTGELFF,TGTGCCAGCAGCTTGCCACTAGCGGGTGCGGGTACCGGGGAGCTGTTTTTT
11,-,-,TRBV29-1,TRBJ1-1,CSVEGPDEAFF,TGCAGCGTCGAGGGTCCCGACGAAGCTTTCTTT
16,-,TRBD2,TRBV28,TRBJ2-7,CASSFLTGTSVYEQYF,TGTGCCAGCAGTTTCCTCACCGGGACTAGCGTCTACGAGCAGTACTTC
16,-,TRBD2,TRBV7-3,TRBJ2-3,CASSRGTSGSTDTQYF,TGTGCCAGCAGCCGCGGGACTAGCGGGAGCACAGATACGCAGTATTTT
12,-,-,TRBV24-1,TRBJ2-1,CATSDRYNEQFF,TGTGCCACCAGTGACAGGTACAATGAGCAGTTCTTC
14,-,-,TRBV5-6,TRBJ1-2,CASSFTRGWGGYTF,TGTGCCAGCAGCTTTACCCGCGGGTGGGGTGGCTACACCTTC
16,-,TRBD1,TRBV25-1,TRBJ2-1,CASSFQGVRSYNEQFF,TGTGCCAGCAGTTTTCAGGGGGTGAGGTCCTACAATGAGCAGTTCTTC
16,once,TRBD1,TRBV15,TRBJ1-1,CATSRDPGTVNTEAFF,TGTGCCACCAGCAGAGATCCAGGGACAGTGAACACTGAAGCTTTCTTT
15,-,-,TRBV7-2,TRBJ2-1,CASSFRGVEDNEQFF,TGTGCCAGCAGCTTCCGGGGTGTAGAAGACAATGAGCAGTTCTTC
15,-,TRBD2,TRBV5-4,TRBJ2-7,CASSLGRTSNDEQYF,TGTGCCAGCAGCTTGGGAAGGACTAGCAACGACGAGCAGTACTTC
16,-,-,TRBV27,TRBJ2-1,CASSLDGPSSYNEQFF,TGTGCCAGCAGTTTAGACGGACCCTCGAGCTACAATGAGCAGTTCTTC
16,-,TRBD2,TRBV11-3,TRBJ2-7,CASSLAGLAGTYEQYF,TGTGCCAGCAGCTTAGCCGGACTAGCGGGAACCTACGAGCAGTACTTC
15,few,-,TRBV16,TRBJ2-7,CASSPGIGWGYEQYF,TGTGCCAGCAGCCCGGGGATAGGGTGGGGCTACGAGCAGTACTTC
16,-,TRBD2,TRBV24-1,TRBJ2-7,CATSDPGGEGTHEQYF,TGTGCCACCAGTGATCCGGGCGGGGAGGGGACCCACGAGCAGTACTTC
15,-,-,TRBV6-6,TRBJ1-5,CASSLFSAVNQPQHF,TGTGCCAGCAGCCTATTTTCCGCCGTCAATCAGCCCCAGCATTTT
15,-,TRBD1,TRBV5-1,TRBJ2-3,CASSLRDRAADTQYF,TGCGCCAGCAGCCTACGGGACAGGGCGGCAGATACGCAGTATTTT
16,-,-,TRBV5-4,TRBJ2-1,CASSLEGVRGSNEQFF,TGTGCCAGCAGCTTGGAGGGGGTAAGGGGGTCCAATGAGCAGTTCTTC
13,-,-,TRBV3-1/TRBV3-2,TRBJ2-5,CASSLRLQETQYF,TGTGCCAGCAGCCTCCGGCTCCAAGAGACCCAGTACTTC
20,-,-,TRBV21-1,TRBJ2-7,CASSKEYRQRDSRRSYEQYF,TGTGCCAGCAGCAAAGAGTACCGTCAACGGGACTCCCGTCGGTCCTACGAGCAGTACTTC
16,-,TRBD2,TRBV9,TRBJ2-1,CASSVEVAGGPYEQFF,TGTGCCAGCAGCGTAGAGGTAGCGGGAGGGCCCTATGAGCAGTTCTTC
13,once,-,TRBV21-1,TRBJ2-3,CASTAPAGGTQYF,TGTGCCAGCACCGCACCTGCTGGGGGTACGCAGTATTTT
13,-,TRBD1,TRBV5-4,TRBJ2-5,CASSGDSLETQYF,TGTGCCAGCAGCGGGGACAGTTTAGAGACCCAGTACTTC
14,-,-,TRBV5-1,TRBJ1-1,CASSLEQTDTEAFF,TGCGCCAGCAGCTTGGAACAGACGGACACTGAAGCTTTCTTT
13,-,-,TRBV28,TRBJ2-7,CASSISGPYEQYF,TGTGCCAGCAGCATTAGCGGTCCCTACGAGCAGTACTTC
15,once,-,TRBV6-5,TRBJ2-5,CASRGGRTGQETQYF,TGTGCCAGCAGGGGGGGGAGGACAGGCCAAGAGACCCAGTACTTC
15,-,-,TRBV3-1/TRBV3-2,TRBJ2-5,CASSQDRTVQETQYF,TGTGCCAGCAGCCAAGATCGAACAGTACAAGAGACCCAGTACTTC
15,-,-,TRBV9,TRBJ2-2,CASSPWTVNTGELFF,TGTGCCAGCAGCCCGTGGACGGTGAACACCGGGGAGCTGTTTTTT
15,-,-,TRBV4-3,TRBJ2-7,CASSQDHGLSYEQYF,TGCGCCAGCAGCCAAGATCACGGACTCTCCTACGAGCAGTACTTC